This TCR beta chain appears in the sequencing data of a study of blood T cell repertoires in COVID-19. Trimming cost V 8 bases and J 0 bases, with 8 bases left between them. There are 14 residues in the CDR3. The germline V gene encodes CDR1 LNHDA and CDR2 SQIVND (reference sequence). This clone was detected only a few times. As handled by the study authors: Amplifying reference gene primers gave estimates of nucleated cell counts. Produced via immunoSEQ multiplex PCR; TCRdb's table is partial and in-frame only. The V and J calls and clone size are taken from that table; D and trimming were inferred from the DNA. The sample consists of fewer than 70,000 clones, more than 60% of them appearing once.

The sequencing input was peripheral blood. This clonotype originated in a human donor in a cohort sampled during active COVID-19. J is TRBJ1-6 and V is TRBV19; TRBD1 might be the D (6 bases). CDR3 in DNA: TGTGCCAGTTTGGACAGCTCCTATAATTCACCCCTCCACTTT. It yields the protein CASLDSSYNSPLHF.